This TCR beta chain was captured in a study of T cells in Graves' hyperthyroidism and ophthalmopathy. Findings and caveats of the study: A 13 V-J model separated ophthalmopathy from stable hyperthyroidism. Blood also contained most expanded thyroid clonotypes above 0.001.

This clonotype came up many times. The antigen remains undetermined. Per the germline V gene, CDR1 is SEHNR and CDR2 is FQNEAQ (reference sequence). The CDR3 has 17 amino acids. V dropped 5 bases and J dropped 3; count of bases not matched to a gene: 10. RNA transcripts were the template for amplifying TCR beta CDR3 regions. An initial round of RT-PCR targeting the TCR CDR3 relied on the HTBI primer set. Via MiXCR, TCRdb re-called the multiplex PCR reads, giving one row per CDR3 protein. The data hold about 740,000 distinct CDR3 sequences, with about 15% observed a single time. Using more than 7.5 ml of fresh peripheral blood, PBMCs were prepared.

Sequences were obtained from blood. The TCR sequence derives from a woman between 18 and 30 years old with Graves' hyperthyroidism. The rearrangement links TRBV7-9 to TRBJ1-1, with 12 positions matching TRBD1. CDR3 coding DNA: TGTGCCAGCAGCCGCACGGGACAGGGGGCACGTTACACTGAAGCTTTCTTT. This gives the protein CASSRTGQGARYTEAFF.